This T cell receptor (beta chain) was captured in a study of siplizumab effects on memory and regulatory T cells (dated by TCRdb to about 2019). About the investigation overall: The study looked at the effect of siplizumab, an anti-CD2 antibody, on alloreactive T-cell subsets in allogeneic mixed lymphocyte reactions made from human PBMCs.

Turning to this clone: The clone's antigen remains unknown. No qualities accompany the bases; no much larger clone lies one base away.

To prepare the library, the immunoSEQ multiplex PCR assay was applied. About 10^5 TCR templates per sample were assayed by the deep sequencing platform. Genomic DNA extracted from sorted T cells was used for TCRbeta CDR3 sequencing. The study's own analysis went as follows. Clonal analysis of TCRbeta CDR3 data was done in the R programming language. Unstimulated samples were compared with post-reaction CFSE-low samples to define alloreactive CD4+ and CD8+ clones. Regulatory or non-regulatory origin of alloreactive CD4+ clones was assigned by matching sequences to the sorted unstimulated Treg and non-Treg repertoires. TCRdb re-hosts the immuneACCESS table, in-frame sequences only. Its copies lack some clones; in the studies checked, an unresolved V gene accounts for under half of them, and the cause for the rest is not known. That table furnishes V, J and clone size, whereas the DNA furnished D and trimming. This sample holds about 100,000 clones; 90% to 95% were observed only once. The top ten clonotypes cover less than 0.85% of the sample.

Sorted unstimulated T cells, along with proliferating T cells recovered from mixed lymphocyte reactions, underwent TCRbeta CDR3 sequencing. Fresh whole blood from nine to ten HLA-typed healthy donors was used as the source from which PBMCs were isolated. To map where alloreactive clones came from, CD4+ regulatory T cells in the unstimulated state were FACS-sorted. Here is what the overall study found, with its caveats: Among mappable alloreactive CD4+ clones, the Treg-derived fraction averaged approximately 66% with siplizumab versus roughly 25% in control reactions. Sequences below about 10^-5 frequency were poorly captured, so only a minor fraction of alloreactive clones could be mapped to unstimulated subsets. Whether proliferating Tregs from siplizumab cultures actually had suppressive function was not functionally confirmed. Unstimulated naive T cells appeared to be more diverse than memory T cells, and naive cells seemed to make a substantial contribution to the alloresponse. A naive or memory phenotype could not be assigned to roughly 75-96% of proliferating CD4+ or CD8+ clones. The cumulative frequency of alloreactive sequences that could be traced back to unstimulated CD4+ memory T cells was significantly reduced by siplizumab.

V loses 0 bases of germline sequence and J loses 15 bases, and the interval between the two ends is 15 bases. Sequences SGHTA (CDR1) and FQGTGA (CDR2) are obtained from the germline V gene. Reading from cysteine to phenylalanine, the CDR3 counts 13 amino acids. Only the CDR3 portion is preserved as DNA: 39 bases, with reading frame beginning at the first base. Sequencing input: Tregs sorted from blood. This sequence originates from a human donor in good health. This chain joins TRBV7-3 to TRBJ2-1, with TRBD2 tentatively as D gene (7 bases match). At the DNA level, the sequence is TGTGCCAGCAGCTTAACAGGGGGAGGGCCCGGGTTCTTC. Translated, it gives CASSLTGGGPGFF.